Below are 9 T cell receptor beta chains sequenced from a single sample in a study of shared clonotypes between healthy human individuals. Profiled with immunoSEQ multiplex PCR; TCRdb holds only in-frame clones, not every one. This table has 1.5 million to 2.5 million clones, about 94% appearing once. Naive-designated CD8 cells lacked CD45RO, were positively enriched for CCR7, and omitted terminally differentiated effector memory CD45RA+ cells. Material: naive CD8+ T cells sorted from blood. All receptors come from a man in his late teens or twenties in good health.

A remark on this clone: Other DNA sequences from this sample encode an identical CDR3 as well. The chain uses TRBV7-9 and TRBJ2-7, with D possibly called TRBD1 or TRBD2 (5 bases each). V was shortened by 1 base and J by 3 bases, with 10 bases between the two germline ends. CDR1 SEHNR and CDR2 FQNEAQ come from the germline V gene (reference sequence). CDR3 length: 14 amino acids. The CDR3 nucleotides read TGTGCCAGCAGCTTAGGGGGGAGAAGCTACGAGCAGTACTTC. Translating gives CASSLGGRSYEQYF.

The rearrangement links TRBV4-1 to TRBJ2-5; TRBD1 might be the D (7 bases). V lost 0 bases and J 3 bases, leaving 14 bases between the germline ends. The V gene's germline CDR1 is MGHRA and CDR2 YSYEKL. The CDR3 extends over 16 amino acids. CDR3 in amino acids: CASSQDQGGVEETQYF. Written as DNA, the CDR3 is TGCGCCAGCAGCCAAGATCAGGGGGGAGTAGAAGAGACCCAGTACTTC.

The chain uses TRBV4-1 and TRBJ2-5, with 10 bases fitting TRBD1. Trimming took 0 bases from V and 5 from J; bases not matched to a gene: 9. The CDR3 loop spans 17 amino acids. CDR1 and CDR2 (germline): MGHRA, YSYEKL. CDR3 sequence reads: CASSQEAPGQGYETQYF. The DNA of the CDR3 is TGCGCCAGCAGCCAAGAAGCACCGGGACAGGGGTATGAGACCCAGTACTTC.

This clone occurred once. The rearrangement uses TRBV5-1 and TRBJ1-6; 8 bases line up with TRBD1. The CDR3 covers 18 residues. The J segment lost 5 bases and the V segment lost 0 bases, leaving 10 bases of the junction unmatched. Germline V CDR1 and CDR2: SGHRS, YFSETQ. This chain's CDR3 is CASSLEGTGLIDNSPLHF. CDR3 nucleotide sequence: TGCGCCAGCAGCTTGGAGGGGACAGGTCTTATTGATAATTCACCCCTCCACTTT.

This chain links TRBV5-6 with TRBJ2-3, with TRBD2 matching 11 bases. CDR1 is SGHDT and CDR2 is YYEEEE in the germline V gene. Losses at the gene ends were 0 bases for V and 3 bases for J; bases not matched to a gene: 3. This CDR3 is built from 16 residues. The CDR3 spells CASSLVVAGGTDTQYF. CDR3 bases: TGTGCCAGCAGCTTGGTGGTAGCGGGAGGGACAGATACGCAGTATTTT. Looking up the rest from reference TRBV5-6 and TRBJ2-3 gives the full variable domain: DAGVTQSPTHLIKTRGQQVTLRCSPKSGHDTVSWYQQALGQGPQFIFQYYEEEERQRGNFPDRFSGHQFPNYSSELNVNALLLGDSALYLCASSLVVAGGTDTQYFGPGTRLTVL.

The chain uses TRBV13 and TRBJ1-2; D unresolved. The CDR3 is made up of 14 amino acids. Trimming stripped 4 bases from V and 8 bases from J, with 17 bases between. The germline CDR1 and CDR2 sequences are PRHDT and FYEKMQ (reference sequence). The CDR3 is CASSYWSKAVGYTF. As DNA, the CDR3 is TGTGCCAGCAGCTATTGGTCGAAGGCTGTGGGCTACACCTTC.

Regarding this clone: The identical CDR3 is also encoded by other nucleotide sequences in the sample. This chain uses TRBV7-8 with TRBJ2-5, with 9 bases lining up with TRBD2. The J segment lost 2 bases and the V segment lost 0 bases, leaving 1 base of the junction unmatched. The CDR3 loop spans 15 amino acids. The germline gives CDR1 SGHVS, CDR2 FQNEAQ. Written as DNA, the CDR3 is TGTGCCAGCAGCTTAGCCCTAGCGGGACAAGAGACCCAGTACTTC. Its translation: CASSLALAGQETQYF.

This sequence joins TRBV19 and TRBJ2-3; D is unclear. CDR3 length: 15 residues. Germline CDR1 is LNHDA and CDR2 is SQIVND (reference sequence). Trimming took 6 bases from V and 3 from J, leaving 16 bases between them. Here the CDR3 reads CASRPGPDWTDTQYF. CDR3 in DNA: TGTGCCAGTAGGCCAGGCCCCGATTGGACAGATACGCAGTATTTT. Drawing the rest from reference TRBV19 and TRBJ2-3, the complete variable domain is DGGITQSPKYLFRKEGQNVTLSCEQNLNHDAMYWYRQDPGQGLRLIYYSQIVNDFQKGDIAEGYSVSREKKESFPLTVTSAQKNPTAFYLCASRPGPDWTDTQYFGPGTRLTVL.

This clone appeared once. V and J are TRBV4-1 and TRBJ2-3, with D uncertain. V lost 3 bases to trimming and J lost 1 base, with 14 bases between them. This CDR3 region has 16 residues. Germline V CDR1 and CDR2: MGHRA, YSYEKL. CDR3 sequence: CASSHIGPPGTDTQYF. The CDR3, as DNA: TGCGCCAGCAGCCACATAGGTCCGCCTGGCACAGATACGCAGTATTTT.